This record covers a single TCR beta chain. Its antigen is as yet unknown. This specimen belongs to a study of chemoradiotherapy in HPV16-positive cancers. Method: immunoSEQ multiplex PCR; TCRdb's copy keeps in-frame clones and lacks some. The repertoire holds some 13,000 clones, around 86% seen once, with 4.5% to 7% in the top ten. Germline values: CDR1 MNHNS, CDR2 SASEGT. V was shortened by 1 base and J by 9 bases, with 13 bases between the two germline ends. This CDR3 has 14 amino acids. Study-wide results and limits: Better recurrence-free survival went with HPV-responsive T-cell expansion in HPV16-positive patients. During treatment, candidate HPV-specific clones and E7-related motifs expanded in tumor.

This TCR was recovered from a human donor with HPV-associated anogenital cancer. This rearrangement joins TRBV6-1 to TRBJ2-1, with D perhaps matching TRBD2 (7 bases). The sequencing here drew on blood, taken from a patient who underwent chemoradiotherapy. The CDR3 region is CASSEVWGGGEQFF. The DNA of the CDR3 is TGTGCCAGCAGTGAAGTTTGGGGAGGGGGTGAGCAGTTCTTC.